These 13 T cell receptor beta chains originate from one sample sequenced in a study of CD4 and CD8 cells across lung adenocarcinoma regions. TCRdb re-derived calls from the PCR reads in MiXCR, one entry per CDR3 protein. Of more than 9,500 distinct CDR3 sequences listed, less than 55% are singletons. Material for sequencing was CD8+ T cells from the margin of a lung tumor. Source of these receptors: a male donor with lung adenocarcinoma. The CD4 and CD8 labels of this study may be unreliable.

This clonotype has ten or more counts. The V gene is TRBV12-3 or TRBV12-4, the J gene TRBJ2-1; 8 nucleotides line up with TRBD2. The J call is doubtful: the DNA matches TRBJ2-7 better. The CDR3 extends over 14 amino acids. Here the CDR3 DNA reads TGTGCCAGCACGGTAGCGGGGAGTAACAATGAGCAGTACTTC. Its translation: CASTVAGSNNEQYF.

Of note for this clonotype: Since a much larger clone is just one base distant, this may be a read error. V gene TRBV20-1 combines with J gene TRBJ2-3; perhaps TRBD2 as D (6 bases). The CDR3 extends over 15 amino acids. V lost 8 bases to trimming and J lost 1 base, with 19 bases between them. Germline V gene lookup returns CDR1 DFQATT and CDR2 SNEGSKA (reference sequence). In DNA form, the CDR3 reads TGCAGTACCGTCGGTACGTGGGAGGGCACAGATACGCAGTATTTT. As protein: CSTVGTWEGTDTQYF.

V is TRBV6-1 and J is TRBJ2-3; D remains ambiguous. V was shortened by 0 bases and J by 3 bases, with 4 bases between the two germline ends. The CDR3 covers 13 residues. The germline V gene encodes CDR1 MNHNS and CDR2 SASEGT. Here the CDR3 reads CASSEAQTDTQYF. The CDR3, as DNA: TGTGCCAGCAGTGAAGCCCAGACAGATACGCAGTATTTT.

V gene TRBV6-1 combines with J gene TRBJ2-3, with D perhaps matching TRBD1 (6 bases). CDR3 size: 15 residues. V lost 6 bases and J 11 bases, leaving 24 bases between the germline ends. Looked up from germline, CDR1 is MNHNS and CDR2 is SASEGT. The CDR3 DNA is TGTGCCAGCAGCGAACTGGCTGGGGGCGCAGATGAGCAGTATTTT. Amino acid sequence: CASSELAGGADEQYF.

This clonotype was seen ten or more times. The rearrangement links TRBV7-8 to TRBJ1-6; possible D gene TRBD1, 5 bases. The CDR3 totals 17 residues. Germline V CDR1 and CDR2: SGHVS, FQNEAQ. Trimming removed 1 base at V and 0 bases at J, with 10 bases between. CDR3 coding DNA: TGTGCCAGCAGCTTAGGGAGCAGGGCCTCCTATAATTCACCCCTCCACTTT. This encodes CASSLGSRASYNSPLHF.

V gene TRBV27 combines with J gene TRBJ2-4; TRBD1 is a possible D gene (6 bases). The CDR3 consists of 15 residues. Looked up from germline, CDR1 is MNHEY and CDR2 is SMNVEV (reference sequence). V gave up 2 bases and J gave up 13 bases, with 21 bases separating them. CDR3 residues: CASSLGGRGVDTQYF. DNA of the CDR3: TGTGCCAGCAGTTTAGGGGGCCGTGGCGTAGACACCCAGTACTTC.

In this sample, this clonotype turned up many times. This rearrangement joins TRBV7-2 to TRBJ2-1; 13 bases match TRBD2. The J call may be wrong; the DNA end is better matched by TRBJ2-7. Germline V gives CDR1 SGHTA, CDR2 FQGNSA. CDR3 length: 14 residues. CDR3 loop: CASSSLAGGGEQYF. In nucleotides, the CDR3 is TGTGCCAGCAGCTCACTAGCGGGAGGGGGGGAGCAGTACTTC.

The rearrangement joins TRBV6-1 to TRBJ2-3; 7 bases align to TRBD1. V shed 6 bases, J shed 0 bases, and the junction held 6 bases outside the gene matches. Germline values: CDR1 MNHNS, CDR2 SASEGT. The CDR3 spans 15 residues. This CDR3 is CASSFGTVSTDTQYF. DNA for the CDR3: TGTGCCAGCAGCTTCGGGACAGTGAGCACAGATACGCAGTATTTT.

About this clonotype itself: Germline and junction disagree at one end, which may indicate a read error. The chain recombines TRBV10-2 with TRBJ2-3; no firm D call. The CDR3 runs 11 residues. Germline loops: CDR1 WSHSY, CDR2 SAAADI. CDR3: CGSSDPDTQYF. CDR3 DNA: TGCGGCAGCAGTGACCCAGATACGCAGTATTTC.

This clonotype was observed a handful of times. This rearrangement joins TRBV12-3 or TRBV12-4 to TRBJ2-7; no clear D. Trimming took 0 bases from V and 5 from J, leaving 17 bases between them. This CDR3 contains 16 residues. The CDR3 sequence: CASSLASLPQMDEQYF. Written as DNA, the CDR3 is TGTGCCAGCAGTTTAGCGTCTCTCCCTCAAATGGACGAGCAGTACTTC.

Of note for this clonotype: A read error may account for a junction end that differs from germline. The chain is built from TRBV27 and TRBJ2-1; D unclear. There are 15 residues in the CDR3. In germline, CDR1 is MNHEY, CDR2 SMNVEV (reference sequence). The CDR3: CASSFRRENYNELFF. The CDR3, as DNA: TGTGCCAGCAGTTTTAGACGTGAGAACTACAATGAGCTGTTTTTC.

The chain recombines TRBV7-2 with TRBJ2-1; TRBD2 is a possible D gene (6 bases). Germline assignment: CDR1 SGHTA and CDR2 FQGNSA. Trimming cost V 5 bases and J 3 bases, with 14 bases left between them. CDR3 length equals 15 residues. CDR3 sequence (DNA): TGTGCCAGCAGCCGGGACTCGGGCTTCTACAATGAGCAGTTCTTC. Its protein product is CASSRDSGFYNEQFF.

In this sample, this clonotype turned up a few times. The gene calls are TRBV6-1 and TRBJ1-1; 8 positions match TRBD1. Germline V gene sequence: CDR1 MNHNS, CDR2 SASEGT. This CDR3 has 13 residues. After removal of 7 bases from V and 7 bases from J, the junction contained 8 bases not matched to a gene. The CDR3 loop is CASINDRGNEAFF. CDR3 nucleotides: TGTGCCAGCATCAATGACAGGGGTAATGAAGCTTTCTTT.